The 22 T cell receptor beta chains below come from one sample, sequenced in a study of cytotoxic CD8 clonotypes in ibrutinib-treated CLL. Repertoires were generated with immunoSEQ multiplex PCR, while TCRdb's copy carries only in-frame clones and drops some. The sample lists around 310,000 clones, roughly 80% occurring once. This specimen was PBMCs, taken before ibrutinib treatment. Receptor source: a human donor with chronic lymphocytic leukemia.

The sample holds one count of this clone. This rearrangement joins TRBV7-3 to TRBJ2-1, with TRBD1 as a possible D gene (6 bases). There are 18 residues in the CDR3. Germline CDR1 is SGHTA and CDR2 is FQGTGA. Trimming removed 2 bases at V and 0 bases at J, with 17 bases between. The CDR3 DNA reads TGTGCCAGCAGCTTACTGTCAGGGGCAGGAGGCTCCTACAATGAGCAGTTCTTC. Its translation: CASSLLSGAGGSYNEQFF. Full variable domain (rest looked up from reference TRBV7-3 and TRBJ2-1): GAGVSQTPSNKVTEKGKYVELRCDPISGHTALYWYRQSLGQGPEFLIYFQGTGAADDSGLPNDRFFAVRPEGSVSTLKIQRTERGDSAVYLCASSLLSGAGGSYNEQFFGPGTRLTVL.

V is TRBV2 and J is TRBJ2-7, with D hard to call. This CDR3 has 12 amino acids. V was shortened by 6 bases and J by 5 bases, with 11 bases between the two germline ends. The germline V gene encodes CDR1 SNHLY and CDR2 FYNNEI. The CDR3 nucleotides read TGTGCCAGCAGGCCTAAAAGGGACGAGCAGTACTTC. Protein sequence: CASRPKRDEQYF.

This chain links TRBV2 with TRBJ2-7, with TRBD2 identical over 9 bases. J was trimmed by 4 bases and V by 8 bases; bases with no gene match: 9. This CDR3 spans 14 amino acids. Germline-derived CDR1 and CDR2 are SNHLY and FYNNEI. The CDR3 region is CASGRASGTYEQYF. CDR3 coding DNA: TGTGCCAGCGGAAGGGCTAGCGGGACGTACGAGCAGTACTTC.

In its sample, this clone was seen once. This sequence joins TRBV7-9 and TRBJ2-1, with TRBD2 matching over 10 bases. V lost 4 bases and J lost 8; bases outside the gene matches: 11. The CDR3 runs 16 residues. The V gene's germline CDR1 is SEHNR and CDR2 FQNEAQ (reference sequence). Here the CDR3 DNA reads TGTGCCAGCAGCTCTGGACTAGCGGTAATAGGGGATGAGCAGTTCTTC. It specifies CASSSGLAVIGDEQFF.

V is TRBV6-1 and J is TRBJ2-6, with 7 bases lining up with TRBD1. This CDR3 has 15 residues. Germline-derived CDR1 and CDR2 are MNHNS and SASEGT. The ends lost 10 bases at V and 0 bases at J; junction bases unmatched: 6. CDR3 bases: TGTGCCACCCGGGACAGAAGCTCTGGGGCCAACGTCCTGACTTTC. Protein: CATRDRSSGANVLTF.

This chain uses TRBV5-4 with TRBJ2-3, with D maybe TRBD1 (6 bases). Trimming stripped 1 base from V and 2 bases from J, with 11 bases between. Germline values: CDR1 SGHNT, CDR2 YYREEE (reference sequence). The CDR3 spans 15 residues. The CDR3 DNA sequence: TGTGCCAGCAGCTTGTGGCCAGGGGACACAGATACGCAGTATTTT. It specifies CASSLWPGDTDTQYF. Combining the CDR3 with reference TRBV5-4 and TRBJ2-3 gives the whole variable domain ETGVTQSPTHLIKTRGQQVTLRCSSQSGHNTVSWYQQALGQGPQFIFQYYREEENGRGNFPPRFSGLQFPNYSSELNVNALELDDSALYLCASSLWPGDTDTQYFGPGTRLTVL.

J is TRBJ2-2 and V is TRBV5-1; 7 bases match TRBD1. Germline assignment: CDR1 SGHRS and CDR2 YFSETQ. CDR3 length: 15 amino acids. V shed 0 bases, J shed 3 bases, and the junction held 2 bases outside the gene matches. This CDR3 reads CASSLGQGHTGELFF. The DNA for the CDR3 is TGCGCCAGCAGCTTGGGACAGGGACACACCGGGGAGCTGTTTTTT.

This clone was recorded a few times. The chain carries TRBV20-1 and TRBJ2-1; D is unresolved. CDR3 length equals 10 residues. Looked up from germline, CDR1 is DFQATT and CDR2 is SNEGSKA (reference sequence). V lost 6 bases and J lost 5, with 5 bases in between. The CDR3: CSAHHNEQFF. CDR3 nucleotide sequence: TGCAGTGCCCACCACAATGAGCAGTTCTTC.

The rearrangement joins TRBV13 to TRBJ2-3; D gene uncertain. Germline V lookup: CDR1 PRHDT, CDR2 FYEKMQ (reference sequence). V was shortened by 4 bases and J by 4 bases, with 12 bases between the two germline ends. The CDR3 consists of 14 residues. CDR3 DNA: TGTGCCAGCAGCTCTAACCCCTTTGCAGATACGCAGTATTTT. Amino acid sequence: CASSSNPFADTQYF. Full variable domain (outside the CDR3, taken from reference TRBV13 and TRBJ2-3): AAGVIQSPRHLIKEKRETATLKCYPIPRHDTVYWYQQGPGQDPQFLISFYEKMQSDKGSIPDRFSAQQFSDYHSELNMSSLELGDSALYFCASSSNPFADTQYFGPGTRLTVL.

In this sample, this clone turned up once. The chain is built from TRBV7-8 and TRBJ2-5; D remains ambiguous. This CDR3 comprises 16 residues. Germline V gene data show CDR1 as SGHVS and CDR2 as FQNEAQ. Trimming removed 0 bases from V and 2 bases from J, with 13 bases in between. The CDR3 sequence is CASSLAAWERQETQYF. The CDR3 DNA sequence: TGTGCCAGCAGCTTAGCAGCATGGGAACGACAAGAGACCCAGTACTTC.

The V call is TRBV7-9, the J call TRBJ1-2; D is possibly TRBD1 (5 bases). Trimming removed 3 bases at V and 11 bases at J, with 13 bases between. The length of the CDR3 is 12 residues. Germline CDR1 SEHNR, CDR2 FQNEAQ (reference sequence). CDR3 coding DNA: TGTGCCAGCAGCTTCGGGAACCAGGGATACACCTTC. It translates to CASSFGNQGYTF.

The chain employs TRBV15 and TRBJ1-3; D is unresolved. This CDR3 contains 16 residues. Germline assignment: CDR1 LNHNV and CDR2 YYDKDF (reference sequence). V was clipped by 0 bases and J by 0 bases, with 9 bases between them. The CDR3 loop reads CATSRDPSASGNTIYF. The CDR3 DNA reads as TGTGCCACCAGCAGAGATCCAAGTGCCTCTGGAAACACCATATATTTT. The whole variable domain, filled in from reference TRBV15 and TRBJ1-3, reads DAMVIQNPRYQVTQFGKPVTLSCSQTLNHNVMYWYQQKSSQAPKLLFHYYDKDFNNEADTPDNFQSRRPNTSFCFLDIRSPGLGDTAMYLCATSRDPSASGNTIYFGEGSWLTVV.

V and J are TRBV30 and TRBJ1-2, with TRBD1 identical over 9 bases. The V gene end was trimmed by 3 bases and the J gene end by 4 bases; junction bases not matched to a gene: 6. The CDR3 totals 14 residues. The germline gives CDR1 GTSNPN, CDR2 SVGIG (reference sequence). The CDR3: CAWSKDRGVYGYTF. Written as DNA, the CDR3 is TGTGCCTGGAGCAAAGACAGGGGGGTCTATGGCTACACCTTC. Drawing the rest from reference TRBV30 and TRBJ1-2, the complete variable domain is SQTIHQWPATLVQPVGSPLSLECTVEGTSNPNLYWYRQAAGRGLQLLFYSVGIGQISSEVPQNLSASRPQDRQFILSSKKLLLSDSGFYLCAWSKDRGVYGYTFGSGTRLTVV.

The chain is built from TRBV5-1 and TRBJ2-3, with D uncertain. Germline CDR1 and CDR2: SGHRS and YFSETQ. This CDR3 comprises 15 residues. V was clipped by 2 bases and J by 0 bases, with 10 bases between them. In DNA, the CDR3 is TGCGCCAGCAGCTTTGCTGGAATTAGCACAGATACGCAGTATTTT. As protein: CASSFAGISTDTQYF.

The J gene is TRBJ2-7, the V gene TRBV28; 12 bases match TRBD2. V lost 5 bases, J lost 6 bases, and 8 bases stayed unmatched. This CDR3 region has 15 residues. The germline CDR1 and CDR2 sequences are MDHEN and SYDVKM. Written as DNA, the CDR3 is TGTGCCAGCAGTCCGCCCAGACTAGCGGGAGTCGAGCAGTACTTC. Protein: CASSPPRLAGVEQYF.

Worth noting for this clone: One end of the junction does not line up with germline, which may come from a read error. The chain couples TRBV6-5 to TRBJ1-2; TRBD1 agrees at 8 bases. The CDR3 consists of 15 residues. Germline V gene lookup returns CDR1 MNHEY and CDR2 SVGAGI. The CDR3 is CASSQEPGQAGRNFF. The CDR3 bases are TGTGCCAGCAGTCAGGAACCGGGACAGGCCGGTAGAAATTTCTTC.

V usage is TRBV7-6 and J usage is TRBJ2-4, with TRBD1 matching over 7 bases. The V and J ends lost 5 bases and 6 bases, in that order; junction bases with no gene match: 10. The length of the CDR3 is 15 residues. Germline V gives CDR1 SGHVS, CDR2 FNYEAQ. CDR3 sequence (DNA): TGTGCCAGCAGCCAAGGAGAACGGACAGGAAACATTCAGTACTTC. This sequence encodes CASSQGERTGNIQYF.

The rearrangement joins TRBV5-4 to TRBJ2-5; 7 bases are shared with TRBD1. This CDR3 contains 13 residues. The V and J ends lost 5 bases and 2 bases, in that order; junction bases with no gene match: 3. Germline values: CDR1 SGHNT, CDR2 YYREEE (reference sequence). The CDR3 spells CASRYRGQETQYF. CDR3 nucleotide sequence: TGTGCCAGCAGATACAGGGGTCAAGAGACCCAGTACTTC.

The chain has TRBV2 and TRBJ1-2; TRBD1 is a possible D gene (6 bases). Germline V gene sequence: CDR1 SNHLY, CDR2 FYNNEI. The CDR3 contains 13 residues. V was shortened by 4 bases and J by 5 bases, with 11 bases between the two germline ends. The CDR3 DNA reads TGTGCCAGCAGTGCAGCAGGGGCGTATGGCTACACCTTC. Its translation: CASSAAGAYGYTF.

The genes are TRBV11-2 and TRBJ2-2; D not resolved. The germline V gene encodes CDR1 SGHAT and CDR2 FQNNGV. The CDR3 is 12 amino acids. Trimming took off 3 bases at V and 9 bases at J, with 8 bases between the two ends. Here the CDR3 DNA reads TGTGCCAGCAGCTTTTCCAGCCGGGAGCTGTTTTTT. Translating it yields CASSFSSRELFF.

V and J are TRBV29-1 and TRBJ2-7; 8 nucleotides align to TRBD1. The length of the CDR3 is 15 residues. Germline lookup yields CDR1 SQVTM and CDR2 ANQGSEA. The ends lost 0 bases at V and 4 bases at J; junction bases unmatched: 8. The CDR3 DNA follows: TGCAGCGTTGAAGATATGCCAGGGGGCAGTTACGAGCAGTACTTC. This translates into CSVEDMPGGSYEQYF.

The chain uses TRBV5-6 and TRBJ2-5; 10 nucleotides agree with TRBD1. The V and J ends lost 4 bases and 5 bases, in that order; junction bases with no gene match: 11. The CDR3 has 16 residues. Looked up from germline, CDR1 is SGHDT and CDR2 is YYEEEE. CDR3: CASSRSWDRGMETQYF. CDR3 DNA sequence: TGTGCCAGCAGCCGATCCTGGGACAGGGGTATGGAGACCCAGTACTTC.